The entry below describes one T cell receptor beta chain. The table came from immunoSEQ multiplex PCR; TCRdb's copy has only in-frame clones and leaves some out. In the table there are around 170,000 clones, under 90% of which are singletons. Individuals drawn from under 30 US areas were roughly 18 to 95 years old. The sample is drawn from a study of blood T cell repertoires in COVID-19. The overall study: Italy, Spain and the United States were the sources of the convalescent and acute COVID-19 samples. PBMCs, B-cell-depleted T cells, or T cells provided the cDNA or gDNA that made up the material.

The source of this sequence is a woman between 50 and 59 years old who had recovered from COVID-19. The sample was PBMCs or T cells enriched from blood (not recorded which).

CDR3 amino acids: CASSFPTGREEDTQYF. The CDR3 nucleotides are TGTGCCAGCAGCTTTCCTACGGGACGGGAGGAAGATACGCAGTATTTT. This chain uses TRBV7-2 with TRBJ2-3; 7 positions agree with TRBD2. CDR1 SGHTA and CDR2 FQGNSA come from the germline V gene. V lost 3 bases and J lost 5; bases outside the gene matches: 11. The CDR3 length is 16 residues.